The 25 T cell receptor beta chains reported below all come from one sample, sequenced in a study of OX40 agonist ivuxolimab in advanced cancers. Produced via immunoSEQ multiplex PCR; TCRdb's table is partial and in-frame only. The repertoire holds about 100,000 clones, with approximately 90% as singletons. The sample in question was CD4+ or CD8+ T cells sorted from blood, obtained in a trial of the OX40 agonist ivuxolimab. These receptors were obtained from an adult with an advanced solid tumor such as melanoma, head and neck, liver or kidney cancer.

V usage is TRBV18 and J usage is TRBJ1-1; D gene unclear. The germline CDR1 and CDR2 sequences are KGHSH and LQKENI. The V end was cut by 10 bases, the J end by 4 bases, with 16 bases between. This CDR3 has 13 amino acids. The CDR3 bases are TGTGCCACCAAACTAAGCTTACGCACTGAAGCTTTCTTT. This codes for CATKLSLRTEAFF.

V is TRBV10-3 and J is TRBJ2-3, with D possibly matching TRBD2 (5 bases). CDR3 length equals 12 residues. The V gene's germline CDR1 is ENHRY and CDR2 SYGVKD. V gave up 10 bases and J gave up 2 bases, with 10 bases separating them. The CDR3 sequence is CATGGSTDTQYF. CDR3 coding DNA: TGTGCCACCGGCGGGTCCACAGATACGCAGTATTTT.

This clone was seen just once. V usage is TRBV27 and J usage is TRBJ2-2; 7 bases map to TRBD2. Germline CDR1 and CDR2: MNHEY and SMNVEV (reference sequence). This CDR3 is 18 amino acids long. J lost 0 bases, V lost 6 bases, and 13 bases had no gene match. The CDR3 sequence: CASSSMSGLVSNTGELFF. The CDR3 DNA reads TGTGCCAGCAGCTCCATGAGCGGACTAGTTTCGAACACCGGGGAGCTGTTTTTT.

The CDR3, as DNA: TGTGCCAGCAGCTTAGCGGGACGGAGCTCTGGAAACACCATATATTTT. Protein: CASSLAGRSSGNTIYF. The rearrangement uses TRBV7-2 and TRBJ1-3; possible D gene TRBD1, 5 bases. CDR3 length equals 16 residues. Trimming shortened V by 0 bases and J by 0 bases, and 9 bases separated the two germline ends. In germline, CDR1 is SGHTA, CDR2 FQGNSA.

The CDR3 DNA is TGTGCCAGCAGTTCCGGACGGACAGTTAGCAATCAGCCCCAGCATTTT. Amino acid sequence: CASSSGRTVSNQPQHF. The chain combines TRBV28 with TRBJ1-5; a possible D gene is TRBD1 (6 bases). CDR3 length: 16 residues. V lost 4 bases, J lost 0 bases, and 13 bases lay in between. The V gene's germline CDR1 is MDHEN and CDR2 SYDVKM.

This chain connects TRBV20-1 to TRBJ2-1, with no clear D. Germline CDR1 DFQATT, CDR2 SNEGSKA (reference sequence). The CDR3 length is 8 residues. The CDR3 loop is CRVGEQFF. Written as DNA, the CDR3 is TGCAGGGTGGGAGAGCAGTTCTTC.

The rearrangement uses TRBV4-3 and TRBJ2-7; 16 nucleotides match TRBD2. The germline V gene has CDR1 LGHNA and CDR2 YSLEER. This CDR3 contains 17 residues. V gave up 11 bases and J gave up 4 bases; unmatched junction bases: 14. The CDR3 region is CACVAGTSGRAEYEQYF. In DNA form, the CDR3 reads TGCGCCTGCGTCGCCGGGACTAGCGGGAGGGCCGAGTACGAGCAGTACTTC.

The chain combines TRBV5-1 with TRBJ2-5; D is uncertain. In germline, CDR1 is SGHRS, CDR2 YFSETQ. CDR3 size: 14 residues. V lost 0 bases, J lost 1 base, and 7 bases lay in between. CDR3 sequence reads: CASSLARPQETQYF. The CDR3 bases are TGCGCCAGCAGCTTGGCTCGGCCCCAAGAGACCCAGTACTTC.

This chain uses TRBV5-4 with TRBJ2-1, with 8 bases lining up with TRBD1. This CDR3 contains 15 residues. The V gene end was trimmed by 4 bases and the J gene end by 2 bases; junction bases not matched to a gene: 5. From germline, CDR1 is SGHNT and CDR2 YYREEE (reference sequence). In DNA form, the CDR3 reads TGTGCCAGCAGCCGCGGGACAGGAACCTACAATGAGCAGTTCTTC. This gives the protein CASSRGTGTYNEQFF.

The chain has TRBV19 and TRBJ2-7, with TRBD2 identical over 8 bases. J was trimmed by 6 bases and V by 5 bases; bases with no gene match: 12. CDR3 length: 15 residues. Germline values: CDR1 LNHDA, CDR2 SQIVND (reference sequence). The CDR3 nucleotides read TGTGCCAGTAGTGTCCCGGGACTAGGTCATTTCGAGCAGTACTTC. It codes for CASSVPGLGHFEQYF.

The genes are TRBV18 and TRBJ2-1, with D unresolved. The CDR3 runs 16 residues. Trimming cost V 2 bases and J 7 bases, with 18 bases left between them. CDR1 and CDR2 from the germline V gene are KGHSH and LQKENI. CDR3 region: CASSPAARKGINEQFF. Here the CDR3 DNA reads TGTGCCAGCTCACCAGCCGCCAGGAAAGGGATTAATGAGCAGTTCTTC.

The chain links TRBV28 to TRBJ2-1; TRBD2 is a possible D gene (5 bases). V dropped 2 bases and J dropped 15 bases, with 17 bases sitting between them. CDR1 MDHEN and CDR2 SYDVKM come from the germline V gene. This CDR3 contains 13 residues. CDR3 bases: TGTGCCAGCAGTTTACAGGTCCTAGCCGTTTTGTTCTTC. Translation: CASSLQVLAVLFF.

The chain employs TRBV25-1 and TRBJ2-5, with TRBD1 as a possible D gene (6 bases). Between the trimmed V and J ends, which lost 3 bases and 4 bases, there was a span of 15 bases. Germline V gives CDR1 MGHDK, CDR2 SYGVNS. The CDR3 is made up of 15 amino acids. In DNA, the CDR3 is TGTGCCAGCAGTGACCCGCAGGGGTTTCGAGAGACCCAGTACTTC. Translation: CASSDPQGFRETQYF.

The rearrangement links TRBV7-6 to TRBJ2-5; TRBD2 aligns across 15 bases. This CDR3 has 16 residues. Germline V gene lookup returns CDR1 SGHVS and CDR2 FNYEAQ. V shed 5 bases, J shed 4 bases, and the junction held 5 bases outside the gene matches. Here the CDR3 DNA reads TGTGCCAGCAGCCGGACTAGCGGGAGGGCCGGAGAGACCCAGTACTTC. Translated: CASSRTSGRAGETQYF.

The V and J genes are TRBV30 and TRBJ2-1; 9 nucleotides agree with TRBD1. This CDR3 has 14 amino acids. In germline, CDR1 is GTSNPN, CDR2 SVGIG (reference sequence). Trimming removed 2 bases from V and 15 bases from J; junction bases left unmatched: 14. The CDR3 loop reads CAWSPDRGVSGRFF. As DNA, the CDR3 is TGTGCCTGGAGTCCGGACAGGGGAGTGTCGGGGCGGTTCTTC.

This chain links TRBV6-4 with TRBJ2-7, with 8 nucleotides matching TRBD1. CDR1 is MRHNA and CDR2 is SNTAGT in the germline V gene. The CDR3 length is 15 residues. The J segment lost 4 bases and the V segment lost 0 bases, leaving 5 bases of the junction unmatched. The CDR3 spells CASSDSTGDWYEQYF. The CDR3 region has the DNA TGTGCCAGCAGTGACTCGACAGGGGACTGGTACGAGCAGTACTTC.

This chain links TRBV6-1 with TRBJ2-5, with 8 bases that match TRBD2. This CDR3 contains 15 residues. Germline V gene sequence: CDR1 MNHNS, CDR2 SASEGT. V dropped 7 bases and J dropped 4; count of bases not matched to a gene: 11. CDR3 protein: CASTFLSGSRETQYF. The CDR3 region has the DNA TGTGCCAGCACCTTCCTCAGCGGGAGTAGAGAGACCCAGTACTTC.

This clone has a single count. The gene calls are TRBV4-1 and TRBJ1-4, with TRBD1 matching over 7 bases. The length of the CDR3 is 15 residues. Germline V gives CDR1 MGHRA, CDR2 YSYEKL. The ends lost 1 base at V and 6 bases at J; junction bases unmatched: 5. The chain's CDR3 is CASSQGDRDDEKLFF. The CDR3 DNA follows: TGCGCCAGCAGCCAAGGCGACAGGGATGATGAAAAACTGTTTTTT.

The V gene is TRBV6-5, the J gene TRBJ1-4, with D possibly TRBD1 on 6 matching bases. The length of the CDR3 is 16 residues. The germline V gene has CDR1 MNHEY and CDR2 SVGAGI. With 0 bases removed from V and 6 bases from J, the gap between germline ends came to 14 bases. CDR3 region: CASSYSVQGGDEKLFF. For the CDR3, the DNA is TGTGCCAGCAGTTACTCTGTACAGGGCGGGGATGAAAAACTGTTTTTT.

The chain joins TRBV28 to TRBJ2-7; 8 bases line up with TRBD1. V was pared by 2 bases and J by 3 bases, with 9 bases of the junction left unmatched. This CDR3 has 16 amino acids. Germline CDR1 reads MDHEN; CDR2 reads SYDVKM. The CDR3 region has the DNA TGTGCCAGCAGTTTAGGGAGGACAGGGATATACTACGAGCAGTACTTC. It encodes CASSLGRTGIYYEQYF.

The chain carries TRBV7-2 and TRBJ2-1; D is possibly TRBD2 (6 bases). The ends were cut back, 2 bases at V and 4 bases at J, with 12 bases in the middle. Germline V gene data show CDR1 as SGHTA and CDR2 as FQGNSA. This CDR3 region has 15 residues. CDR3 loop: CASSLNSGYYNEQFF. The CDR3 DNA reads as TGTGCCAGCAGCTTAAATAGCGGATATTACAATGAGCAGTTCTTC. The variable domain in full, with the rest retrieved from reference TRBV7-2 and TRBJ2-1, is GAGVSQSPSNKVTEKGKDVELRCDPISGHTALYWYRQSLGQGLEFLIYFQGNSAPDKSGLPSDRFSAERTGGSVSTLTIQRTQQEDSAVYLCASSLNSGYYNEQFFGPGTRLTVL.

The gene calls are TRBV19 and TRBJ1-2; D might be TRBD1 (5 bases). Germline V CDR1 and CDR2: LNHDA, SQIVND (reference sequence). This CDR3 has 14 amino acids. V was clipped by 4 bases and J by 4 bases, with 13 bases between them. CDR3 in DNA: TGTGCCAGTAGTAACCCGGGACGAGGCTATGGCTACACCTTC. As protein: CASSNPGRGYGYTF. Based on the CDR3 plus reference TRBV19 and TRBJ1-2, the full variable domain is DGGITQSPKYLFRKEGQNVTLSCEQNLNHDAMYWYRQDPGQGLRLIYYSQIVNDFQKGDIAEGYSVSREKKESFPLTVTSAQKNPTAFYLCASSNPGRGYGYTFGSGTRLTVV.

Regarding this clone: The junction departs from the called germline gene at one end, perhaps through a read error. This CDR3 is also generated by other DNA sequences in the sample. CDR3 sequence: CASTRGYIPIHEQYF. CDR3 nucleotides: TGCGCCAGCACTCGGGGTTACATCCCAATCCACGAGCAGTACTTC. The rearrangement joins TRBV28 to TRBJ2-7, with D tentatively TRBD2 (5 bases). The CDR3 length is 15 residues. Germline assignment: CDR1 MDHEN and CDR2 SYDVKM. The full variable domain, in which reference TRBV28 and TRBJ2-7 provide the parts outside the CDR3, is DVKVTQSSRYLVKRTGEKVFLECVQDMDHENMFWYRQDPGLGLRLIYFSYDVKMKEKGDIPEGYSVSREKKERFSLILESASTNQTSMYLCASTRGYIPIHEQYFGPGTRLTVT.

J is TRBJ1-2 and V is TRBV18, with 7 bases matching TRBD1. V was clipped by 6 bases and J by 4 bases; unmatched bases: 5. Per germline, CDR1 KGHSH and CDR2 LQKENI. The CDR3 runs to 13 residues. The CDR3 coding sequence is TGTGCCAGCTCGCAGACAGGGCCCTATGGCTACACCTTC. It yields the protein CASSQTGPYGYTF.

The chain links TRBV19 to TRBJ2-7, with D possibly matching TRBD1 (6 bases). Trimming shortened V by 3 bases and J by 3 bases, and 9 bases separated the two germline ends. Germline-derived CDR1 and CDR2 are LNHDA and SQIVND (reference sequence). This CDR3 contains 13 residues. This chain's CDR3 is CASSIGQNYEQYF. Written as DNA, the CDR3 is TGTGCCAGTAGTATCGGACAGAACTACGAGCAGTACTTC.